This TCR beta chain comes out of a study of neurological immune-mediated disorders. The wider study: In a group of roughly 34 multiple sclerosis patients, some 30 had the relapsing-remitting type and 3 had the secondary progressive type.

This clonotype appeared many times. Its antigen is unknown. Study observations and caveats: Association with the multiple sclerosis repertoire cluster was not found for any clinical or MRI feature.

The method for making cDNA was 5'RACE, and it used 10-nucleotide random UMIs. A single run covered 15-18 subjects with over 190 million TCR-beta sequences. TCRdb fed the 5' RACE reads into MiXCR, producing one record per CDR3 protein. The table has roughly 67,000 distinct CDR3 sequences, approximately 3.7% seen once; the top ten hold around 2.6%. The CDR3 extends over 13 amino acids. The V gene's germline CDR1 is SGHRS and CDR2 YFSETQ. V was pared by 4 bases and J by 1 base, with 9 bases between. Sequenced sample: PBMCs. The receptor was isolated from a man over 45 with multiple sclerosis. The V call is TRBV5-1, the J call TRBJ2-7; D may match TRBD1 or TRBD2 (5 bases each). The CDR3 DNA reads TGCGCCAGCAGCCGGGACGGTTCCTACGAGCAGTACGTC. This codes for CASSRDGSYEQYV.